Listed here are 30 T cell receptor beta chains from one sample, sequenced in a study of cytomegalovirus exposure and HLA in healthy donors (dated by TCRdb to the late 2010s). Library method: the immunoSEQ multiplex PCR assay. A mixture of 60 forward primers for TCR Vbeta segments and 13 reverse primers for TCR Jbeta segments was used in the multiplex PCR. TCRdb limited this immuneACCESS table to in-frame rearrangements with V and J called. A share of clones is missing; checked studies link under half to unresolved V genes, and the rest is unexplained. The sample includes approximately 110,000 clones, with roughly 85% observed a single time. The top ten clonotypes cover about 3.4% of the sample. The source material was PBMCs. The receptor source for this set is a woman aged 40-49 years in good health and CMV-seronegative.

V is TRBV6-1 and J is TRBJ2-5; TRBD2 matches at 9 bases. V lost 10 bases to trimming and J lost 4 bases; unmatched junction nucleotides: 10. The CDR3 is 14 amino acids. CDR1 is MNHNS and CDR2 is SASEGT in the germline V gene. The CDR3 nucleotides read TGTGCCACCCGGGCGGGGGGGCCGATAGAGACCCAGTACTTC. Residues: CATRAGGPIETQYF.

This sequence joins TRBV29-1 and TRBJ2-2; tentatively, D is TRBD1 (6 bases). V was trimmed by 6 bases and J by 9 bases, leaving 14 bases between them. This CDR3 spans 12 amino acids. CDR1 SQVTM and CDR2 ANQGSEA come from the germline V gene. Here the CDR3 reads CSVARGSRELFF. The DNA for the CDR3 is TGCAGCGTCGCAAGGGGGAGCAGGGAGCTGTTTTTT.

The V and J genes are TRBV7-2 and TRBJ1-2; D gene ambiguous. The V end lost 0 bases, the J end lost 2 bases, and 7 bases lay between the germline ends. CDR3 length: 14 residues. Germline V gene sequence: CDR1 SGHTA, CDR2 FQGNSA. The CDR3: CASSLAAENYGYTF. CDR3 DNA: TGTGCCAGCAGCTTAGCGGCCGAAAACTATGGCTACACCTTC.

The chain couples TRBV7-6 to TRBJ1-1; 8 positions match TRBD1. The ends lost 4 bases at V and 4 bases at J; junction bases unmatched: 14. The CDR3 spans 17 residues. Germline-derived CDR1 and CDR2 are SGHVS and FNYEAQ. The CDR3 DNA is TGTGCCAGCAGCTCTATCCGGGACAGGATAAGTCCCACTGAAGCTTTCTTT. It translates to CASSSIRDRISPTEAFF.

The J gene is TRBJ2-1, the V gene TRBV5-1; D perhaps matches TRBD2 (7 bases). Per germline, CDR1 SGHRS and CDR2 YFSETQ. The length of the CDR3 is 16 residues. Trimming removed 1 base at V and 4 bases at J, with 15 bases between. CDR3 sequence (DNA): TGCGCCAGCAGCTTGTCCGGGGGAGGGGGGTACAATGAGCAGTTCTTC. This translates into CASSLSGGGGYNEQFF.

This rearrangement joins TRBV14 to TRBJ2-7, with 11 bases aligning to TRBD2. CDR1 and CDR2 from the germline V gene are SGHDN and FVKESK. This CDR3 region has 14 residues. Germline trimming cut 3 bases from V and 2 bases from J; bases unmatched to any gene: 0. CDR3 bases: TGTGCCAGCAGCCAGGGACTAGCGGCCTACGAGCAGTACTTC. Its protein product is CASSQGLAAYEQYF.

This clone came up a few times. The chain links TRBV19 to TRBJ2-7; D is perhaps TRBD1 (7 bases). The CDR3 contains 15 residues. V was cut by 3 bases and J by 1 base, with 13 bases left in between. CDR1 and CDR2 from the germline V gene are LNHDA and SQIVND (reference sequence). The CDR3 here is CASSIASGGSYEQYF. The CDR3 nucleotides read TGTGCCAGTAGTATTGCATCAGGGGGGTCCTACGAGCAGTACTTC.

J is TRBJ1-6 and V is TRBV2, with TRBD1 as a possible D gene (5 bases). There are 12 residues in the CDR3. Germline V lookup: CDR1 SNHLY, CDR2 FYNNEI. Trimming removed 6 bases at V and 14 bases at J, with 14 bases between. CDR3 residues: CASRGPLRALHF. In DNA, the CDR3 is TGTGCCAGCAGGGGGCCTCTTAGGGCCCTCCACTTT.

This clone was picked up a small number of times. This chain uses TRBV14 with TRBJ2-1; perhaps TRBD2 as D (5 bases). This CDR3 is 15 amino acids long. The ends were cut back, 1 base at V and 8 bases at J, with 15 bases in the middle. Germline V CDR1 and CDR2: SGHDN, FVKESK. In DNA form, the CDR3 reads TGTGCCAGCAGCCAAGCCCCCAGCGGACTTCATGAGCAGTTCTTC. Its translation: CASSQAPSGLHEQFF.

V usage is TRBV30 and J usage is TRBJ1-2; 8 bases align to TRBD1. The germline CDR1 and CDR2 sequences are GTSNPN and SVGIG (reference sequence). The CDR3 extends over 15 amino acids. V lost 2 bases, J lost 2 bases, and 7 bases stayed unmatched. This chain's CDR3 is CAWSSGQAANYGYTF. CDR3 sequence (DNA): TGTGCCTGGAGTTCGGGACAGGCAGCCAACTATGGCTACACCTTC.

This sequence joins TRBV5-6 and TRBJ1-6; D might be TRBD1 (6 bases). The CDR3 totals 15 residues. Trimming left V 0 bases short and J 10 bases short, with 14 bases between. Germline V gives CDR1 SGHDT, CDR2 YYEEEE. The CDR3 nucleotides read TGTGCCAGCAGCTTGGGACCGACAGGAACATCACCCCTCCACTTT. Translating it yields CASSLGPTGTSPLHF.

The chain combines TRBV28 with TRBJ2-5, with 8 bases aligning to TRBD2. With 5 bases clipped from V and 2 bases from J, the junction kept 4 bases outside the gene matches. The germline V gene encodes CDR1 MDHEN and CDR2 SYDVKM. This CDR3 has 14 residues. CDR3 sequence: CASSGVAGQETQYF. The CDR3 DNA follows: TGTGCCAGCAGTGGAGTAGCGGGGCAAGAGACCCAGTACTTC.

The chain is built from TRBV2 and TRBJ1-5, with TRBD1 as a possible D gene (6 bases). The V end lost 5 bases, the J end lost 0 bases, and 14 bases lay between the germline ends. The V gene's germline CDR1 is SNHLY and CDR2 FYNNEI. This CDR3 spans 16 amino acids. The CDR3 DNA reads TGTGCCAGCAGTCCACAGGGTAAGGATAGCAATCAGCCCCAGCATTTT. Its protein product is CASSPQGKDSNQPQHF.

The CDR3 sequence: CASSQGEGLAGGNEQFF. Written as DNA, the CDR3 is TGTGCCAGCAGCCAAGGGGAGGGGCTAGCGGGAGGGAATGAGCAGTTCTTC. The chain uses TRBV4-2 and TRBJ2-1, with TRBD2 matching 12 bases. Germline lookup yields CDR1 LGHNA and CDR2 YNFKEQ. The CDR3 is made up of 17 amino acids. The V gene end was trimmed by 1 base and the J gene end by 7 bases; junction bases not matched to a gene: 8.

This clone was observed a few times. The same CDR3 arises from other DNA sequences in this sample as well. The CDR3 DNA is TGTGCCAGCAGCCAAGGGAGGCAGGACTATGGCTACACCTTC. This codes for CASSQGRQDYGYTF. The chain combines TRBV14 with TRBJ1-2; D unclear. V lost 1 base to trimming and J lost 3 bases, with 9 bases between them. The germline gives CDR1 SGHDN, CDR2 FVKESK. This CDR3 region has 14 residues.

This chain joins TRBV2 and TRBJ1-5, with 7 bases identical to TRBD1. CDR3 length: 14 residues. From germline, CDR1 is SNHLY and CDR2 FYNNEI. The V gene end was trimmed by 2 bases and the J gene end by 7 bases; junction bases not matched to a gene: 5. The CDR3, as DNA: TGTGCCAGCAGTGAATCGACAGGGCGCCAGCCCCAGCATTTT. Amino acids: CASSESTGRQPQHF.

This clone was detected only a few times. The chain joins TRBV30 to TRBJ2-7; D remains ambiguous. The CDR3 runs 12 residues. The V end was cut by 4 bases, the J end by 0 bases, with 7 bases between. CDR1 and CDR2 from the germline V gene are GTSNPN and SVGIG (reference sequence). The CDR3 DNA follows: TGTGCCTGGACATACAACTCCTACGAGCAGTACTTC. This sequence encodes CAWTYNSYEQYF.

This clone has only one observation. V usage is TRBV9 and J usage is TRBJ2-5, with D possibly matching TRBD2 (5 bases). CDR1 and CDR2 from the germline V gene are SGDLS and YYNGEE. V lost 0 bases to trimming and J lost 1 base, with 16 bases between them. This CDR3 contains 17 residues. In DNA form, the CDR3 reads TGTGCCAGCAGCGTAGATGATTGGGGAGCGTCCCAAGAGACCCAGTACTTC. It encodes CASSVDDWGASQETQYF.

The chain joins TRBV30 to TRBJ1-2; 7 nucleotides match TRBD1. The J segment lost 4 bases and the V segment lost 5 bases, leaving 7 bases of the junction unmatched. Per germline, CDR1 GTSNPN and CDR2 SVGIG (reference sequence). There are 13 residues in the CDR3. In DNA form, the CDR3 reads TGTGCCTGGGACAGGGAAGGGATCTATGGCTACACCTTC. Protein: CAWDREGIYGYTF. Full variable domain (missing parts from reference TRBV30 and TRBJ1-2): SQTIHQWPATLVQPVGSPLSLECTVEGTSNPNLYWYRQAAGRGLQLLFYSVGIGQISSEVPQNLSASRPQDRQFILSSKKLLLSDSGFYLCAWDREGIYGYTFGSGTRLTVV.

The count of this clone is one. The same CDR3 can be traced to other DNA sequences in this sample. The rearrangement uses TRBV30 and TRBJ2-5; 7 nucleotides agree with TRBD1. This CDR3 spans 15 amino acids. V shed 0 bases and J 0 bases; nucleotides not matched to a gene: 4. CDR1 and CDR2 from the germline V gene are GTSNPN and SVGIG (reference sequence). The CDR3 reads CAWSVRDRYQETQYF. DNA for the CDR3: TGTGCCTGGAGTGTTCGGGACAGATACCAAGAGACCCAGTACTTC.

The V gene is TRBV7-8, the J gene TRBJ1-1; D unclear. This CDR3 is 13 amino acids long. V lost 0 bases, J lost 5 bases, and 7 bases lay in between. CDR1 SGHVS and CDR2 FQNEAQ come from the germline V gene. CDR3: CASSLAERTEAFF. CDR3 sequence (DNA): TGTGCCAGCAGCTTAGCTGAGAGGACTGAAGCTTTCTTT.

The V and J genes are TRBV20-1 and TRBJ2-5, with D hard to call. The CDR3 runs to 11 residues. V shed 5 bases and J shed 4 bases, with 8 bases lying between them. Germline V CDR1 and CDR2: DFQATT, SNEGSKA (reference sequence). The chain's CDR3 is CSAVLGETQYF. The DNA for the CDR3 is TGCAGTGCTGTGCTAGGAGAGACCCAGTACTTC.

This chain uses TRBV19 with TRBJ2-3; D might be TRBD1 (5 bases). This CDR3 region has 15 residues. Germline lookup yields CDR1 LNHDA and CDR2 SQIVND (reference sequence). The V end lost 6 bases, the J end lost 4 bases, and 17 bases lay between the germline ends. CDR3 nucleotides: TGTGCCAGTAGATCCCCAGGGCCCCTCGCAGATACGCAGTATTTT. Translation: CASRSPGPLADTQYF.

This clone was seen only a few times. The gene calls are TRBV6-1 and TRBJ2-2; tentatively, D is TRBD2 (5 bases). From germline, CDR1 is MNHNS and CDR2 SASEGT. V lost 2 bases to trimming and J lost 7 bases, with 14 bases between them. The CDR3 runs 15 residues. CDR3 residues: CASSESSGGSGELFF. In DNA form, the CDR3 reads TGTGCCAGCAGTGAATCCAGCGGTGGAAGCGGGGAGCTGTTTTTT.

Only one count was recorded for this clone. CDR3 coding DNA: TGTGCCAGCAGTGAAACTACAACCGCCAATGAGCAGTTCTTC. Its protein product is CASSETTTANEQFF. The V gene is TRBV6-1, the J gene TRBJ2-1; D uncertain. The CDR3 is 14 residues long. From germline, CDR1 is MNHNS and CDR2 SASEGT. V was cut by 2 bases and J by 6 bases, with 11 bases left in between.

This clone was counted only a few times. The V and J genes are TRBV5-6 and TRBJ2-7; possible D gene TRBD2, 5 bases. V dropped 0 bases and J dropped 2 bases, with 12 bases sitting between them. The CDR3 consists of 15 residues. In germline, CDR1 is SGHDT, CDR2 YYEEEE. The CDR3, as DNA: TGTGCCAGCAGCTTGGCCCCGGGGAGTCCCTACGAGCAGTACTTC. It translates to CASSLAPGSPYEQYF.

The chain employs TRBV7-2 and TRBJ2-1; D call uncertain. V lost 0 bases, J lost 4 bases, and 10 bases lay in between. The germline V gene has CDR1 SGHTA and CDR2 FQGNSA. There are 15 residues in the CDR3. The CDR3 sequence is CASSLATPGYNEQFF. As DNA, the CDR3 is TGTGCCAGCAGCTTAGCGACTCCCGGTTACAATGAGCAGTTCTTC.

The chain couples TRBV5-1 to TRBJ1-2; 11 bases are shared with TRBD1. The CDR3 is 14 amino acids. Germline CDR1 and CDR2: SGHRS and YFSETQ. The J segment lost 4 bases and the V segment lost 4 bases, leaving 3 bases of the junction unmatched. DNA of the CDR3: TGCGCCAGCAGCGATGGGACAGGGGGCTATGGCTACACCTTC. It translates to CASSDGTGGYGYTF. The full variable domain, rest sourced from reference TRBV5-1 and TRBJ1-2, is KAGVTQTPRYLIKTRGQQVTLSCSPISGHRSVSWYQQTPGQGLQFLFEYFSETQRNKGNFPGRFSGRQFSNSRSEMNVSTLELGDSALYLCASSDGTGGYGYTFGSGTRLTVV.

The rearrangement joins TRBV19 to TRBJ1-1, with a weak D call TRBD1 (6 bases). Germline V gene lookup returns CDR1 LNHDA and CDR2 SQIVND (reference sequence). This CDR3 region has 16 residues. V lost 8 bases and J lost 0, with 19 bases in between. The CDR3: CASDSPRQEMNTEAFF. In DNA, the CDR3 is TGTGCCAGTGATTCTCCCAGACAGGAAATGAACACTGAAGCTTTCTTT.

The CDR3 sequence: CASSPPGERGDTGELFF. CDR3 nucleotides: TGTGCCAGCAGCCCCCCTGGAGAGCGGGGGGACACCGGGGAGCTGTTTTTT. The rearrangement uses TRBV11-3 and TRBJ2-2; 9 positions match TRBD2. Per the germline V gene, CDR1 is SGHNT and CDR2 is YENEEA. The J segment lost 3 bases and the V segment lost 5 bases, leaving 10 bases of the junction unmatched. The CDR3 sequence is 17 residues long.